Listed below are T cell receptor beta chains from one sample, sequenced in a study of T cells in Graves' hyperthyroidism and ophthalmopathy. TCRdb reprocessed the multiplex PCR reads with MiXCR, giving one entry per CDR3 protein. This sample yields some 530,000 distinct CDR3 sequences, of which 20% to 25% are seen a single time; around 47% belongs to the top ten. Sequenced sample: blood. Source of these receptors: a woman between 65 and 79 years old with Graves' ophthalmopathy. CDR3s include the opening cysteine and the closing phenylalanine or tryptophan. A D gene is named only where the DNA matches it firmly. A clone size is listed for some rows: how often the clone was seen (once, few, many), or a class if it is expanded.

J: TRBJ2-7; V: TRBV6-1; D: .; size: few; DNA: TGTGCCAGCAGTGAAGTTCCGGCCGGCGAGCAGTACTTC; CDR3: CASSEVPAGEQYF
J: TRBJ2-5; V: TRBV7-3; D: .; size: .; DNA: TGTGCCAGCAGCTTAAACACCGGGGAGACCCAGTACTTC; CDR3: CASSLNTGETQYF
J: TRBJ1-2; V: TRBV2; D: TRBD1; size: few; DNA: TGTGCCAGCAAGACAGGGAATAACTATGGCTACACCTTC; CDR3: CASKTGNNYGYTF
J: TRBJ2-1; V: TRBV4-3; D: TRBD2; size: .; DNA: TGCGCCAGCAGCCAAGAAATGGGAGGGACGCTACCCTACAATGAGCAGTTCTTC; CDR3: CASSQEMGGTLPYNEQFF
J: TRBJ2-1; V: TRBV5-1; D: .; size: .; DNA: TGCGCCAGCAGAGTACAAAGCGGGCCTTACAATGAGCAGTTCTTC; CDR3: CASRVQSGPYNEQFF
J: TRBJ2-7; V: TRBV6-2/TRBV6-3; D: TRBD2; size: .; DNA: TGTGCCAGCAGCTCCCCTTTTTTGCGGGAGTACTACGAGCAGTACTTC; CDR3: CASSSPFLREYYEQYF
J: TRBJ2-7; V: TRBV18; D: .; size: .; DNA: TGTGCCAGCTCACCCCGCGATGGAATCTACGAGCAGTACTTC; CDR3: CASSPRDGIYEQYF
J: TRBJ2-7; V: TRBV2; D: .; size: many; DNA: TGTGCCAGCAGTGAGATACGCTACGAGCAGTACTTC; CDR3: CASSEIRYEQYF
J: TRBJ1-4; V: TRBV28; D: TRBD1; size: few; DNA: TGTGCCAGCAGCTCGGGACAGGGTTATGAAAAACTGTTTTTT; CDR3: CASSSGQGYEKLFF
J: TRBJ1-5; V: TRBV3-1; D: .; size: .; DNA: TGTGCCAGCAGCCAAGACAGTTATCAGCCCCAGCATTTT; CDR3: CASSQDSYQPQHF
J: TRBJ2-7; V: TRBV11-2; D: TRBD1; size: many; DNA: TGTGCCAGCAGCAAATCCCTCACAGGGGGCGGTTACGAGCAGTACTTC; CDR3: CASSKSLTGGGYEQYF
J: TRBJ1-4; V: TRBV5-1; D: .; size: .; DNA: TGCGCCAGCAGCCGCCAGGCGCCGAATGAAAAACTGTTTTTT; CDR3: CASSRQAPNEKLFF
J: TRBJ2-3; V: TRBV5-1; D: TRBD2; size: many; DNA: TGCGCCAGCAGCAGAGGACTAGCGGAATACACAGATACGCAGTATTTT; CDR3: CASSRGLAEYTDTQYF
J: TRBJ2-3; V: TRBV12-3/TRBV12-4; D: .; size: .; DNA: TGTGCCAGCAGCTTTTCAGGGCTACCCACAGATACGCAGTGTTTT; CDR3: CASSFSGLPTDTQCF
J: TRBJ1-4; V: TRBV29-1; D: .; size: few; DNA: TGCAGCGCCCTGATGACAGTAGGTGAAAAACTGTTTTTT; CDR3: CSALMTVGEKLFF
J: TRBJ2-7; V: TRBV30; D: TRBD2; size: .; DNA: TGTGCCTGGAGACTGTCGGGAGGGCCCTACGAGCAGTACTTC; CDR3: CAWRLSGGPYEQYF
J: TRBJ2-7; V: TRBV10-3; D: TRBD1; size: .; DNA: TGTGCCACTACCCTTGCCGGGACAGGGTCCCACGAGCAGTACTTC; CDR3: CATTLAGTGSHEQYF
J: TRBJ2-5; V: TRBV12-3/TRBV12-4; D: TRBD1; size: many; DNA: TGTGCCAGCAGGTGGACAGGGGCCTCCCAAGAGACCCAGTACTTC; CDR3: CASRWTGASQETQYF